This T cell receptor (beta chain) was retrieved from a study of T cell changes during pregnancy in multiple sclerosis. This clone is a singleton in its sample. Using immunoSEQ multiplex PCR, the repertoire was profiled, and TCRdb retains in-frame clones only, with some absent. The table shows some 97,000 clones, with around 92% occurring only once. V shed 2 bases and J shed 7 bases, with 5 bases lying between them. This CDR3 region has 11 residues. The germline V gene encodes CDR1 MNHEY and CDR2 SVGAGI. Sample: peripheral blood, taken after pregnancy. This chain connects TRBV6-5 to TRBJ1-2; D ambiguous. This TCR was sampled from a female donor with multiple sclerosis, enrolled in a pregnancy study. The CDR3 coding sequence is TGTGCCAGCAGTTACCCGGGTGGCTACACCTTC. It codes for CASSYPGGYTF.